This T cell receptor beta chain was captured in a study of cytomegalovirus exposure and HLA in healthy donors. About the study: An analysis done earlier identified fewer than 140 million unique TCR beta sequences from approximately 170 million T cells.

This clone was found once. Its antigen is undetermined. The PCR made use of 60 Vbeta and 13 Jbeta primers. Per the original data handling: In a later analysis, the count reached some 75 million unique TCR beta chains, with roughly 9.9 million shared. Sequenced by immunoSEQ multiplex PCR; TCRdb stores in-frame clones only, minus some. V and J calls and clone size are as listed in that table; D and trimming were resolved from the DNA. The sample yields hundreds of thousands of clones, less than 85% seen once. This CDR3 is built from 12 residues. Trimming took off 8 bases at V and 7 bases at J, with 12 bases between the two ends. Per germline, CDR1 SNHLY and CDR2 FYNNEI. Study outcomes and limitations: The classifier reportedly diagnosed cytomegalovirus status with high specificity and sensitivity. Later work showed greater clonal expansion in HLA-associated TCR beta chains than in equally common others.

This clonotype was obtained from a girl aged 2-10 years in good health and CMV-seronegative. Sequenced material: PBMCs. This chain connects TRBV2 to TRBJ1-5, with D maybe TRBD1 (5 bases). As DNA, the CDR3 is TGTGCCAGCTCCGCGGGGGGACAGCCCCAGCATTTT. It codes for CASSAGGQPQHF. The entire variable domain, with the rest obtained from reference TRBV2 and TRBJ1-5, is as follows: EPEVTQTPSHQVTQMGQEVILRCVPISNHLYFYWYRQILGQKVEFLVSFYNNEISEKSEIFDDQFSVERPDGSNFTLKIRSTKLEDSAMYFCASSAGGQPQHFGDGTRLSIL.